This T cell receptor (beta chain) is drawn from a study of blood T cells in healthy people across ages. A note on this clonotype: A read error may account for a junction end that differs from germline.

Germline CDR1 reads MNHEY; CDR2 reads SMNVEV (reference sequence). The CDR3 contains 16 residues. With a J-beta primer mix and a sample-barcoded 5' primer, a second PCR ran roughly 6 to 11 cycles. Template switching added a 12-random-nucleotide identifier to every cDNA molecule. All samples gave at least 3 million CDR3-containing paired-end reads. MiXCR was run by TCRdb on the 5' RACE reads, yielding one entry per CDR3 protein. This sample has under 850,000 distinct CDR3 sequences, with roughly 35% found just once. This rearrangement joins TRBV27 to TRBJ2-1; 10 bases fit TRBD1. The specimen was blood. The source is a man between 18 and 35 years old in good health. Here the CDR3 reads CAGSLGTGVPGNEQFF. CDR3 bases: TGTGCCGGCAGTTTAGGGACAGGGGTTCCAGGGAATGAGCAGTTCTTC.